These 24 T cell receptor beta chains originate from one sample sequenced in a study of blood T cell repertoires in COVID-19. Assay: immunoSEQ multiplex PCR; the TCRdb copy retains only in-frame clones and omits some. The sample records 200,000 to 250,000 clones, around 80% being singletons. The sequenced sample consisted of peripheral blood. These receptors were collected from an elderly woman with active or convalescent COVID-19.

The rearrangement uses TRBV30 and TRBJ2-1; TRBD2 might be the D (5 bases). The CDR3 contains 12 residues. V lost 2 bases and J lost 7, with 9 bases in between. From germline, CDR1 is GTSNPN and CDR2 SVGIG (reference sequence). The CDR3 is CAWSKAENEQFF. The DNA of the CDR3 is TGTGCCTGGAGTAAAGCGGAGAATGAGCAGTTCTTC. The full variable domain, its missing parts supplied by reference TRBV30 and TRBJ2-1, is SQTIHQWPATLVQPVGSPLSLECTVEGTSNPNLYWYRQAAGRGLQLLFYSVGIGQISSEVPQNLSASRPQDRQFILSSKKLLLSDSGFYLCAWSKAENEQFFGPGTRLTVL.

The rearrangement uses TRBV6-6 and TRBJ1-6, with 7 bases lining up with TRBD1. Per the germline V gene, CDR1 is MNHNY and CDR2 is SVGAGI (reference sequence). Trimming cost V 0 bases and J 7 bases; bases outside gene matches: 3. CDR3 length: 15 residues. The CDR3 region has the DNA TGTGCCAGCAGTTACTCGGGGACAGAGAATTCACCCCTCCACTTT. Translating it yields CASSYSGTENSPLHF.

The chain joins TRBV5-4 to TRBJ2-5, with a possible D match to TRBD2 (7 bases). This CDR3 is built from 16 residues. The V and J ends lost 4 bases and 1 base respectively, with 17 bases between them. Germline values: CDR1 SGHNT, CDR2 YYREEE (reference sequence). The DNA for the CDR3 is TGTGCCAGCAGCCTACTGGACAGCGGGACCCAAGAGACCCAGTACTTC. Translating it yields CASSLLDSGTQETQYF.

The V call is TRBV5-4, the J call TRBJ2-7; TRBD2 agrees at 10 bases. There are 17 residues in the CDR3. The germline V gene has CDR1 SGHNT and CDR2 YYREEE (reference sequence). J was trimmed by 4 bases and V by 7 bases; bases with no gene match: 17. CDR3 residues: CASSTGGASGSRYEQYF. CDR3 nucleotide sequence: TGTGCCAGCTCCACGGGGGGGGCTAGCGGGAGTAGGTACGAGCAGTACTTC.

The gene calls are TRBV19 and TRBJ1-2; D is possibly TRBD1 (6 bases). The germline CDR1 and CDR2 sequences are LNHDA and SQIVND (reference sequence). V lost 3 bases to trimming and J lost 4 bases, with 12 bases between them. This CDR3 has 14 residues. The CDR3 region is CASSIGGRAYGYTF. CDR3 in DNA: TGTGCCAGTAGTATCGGGGGGCGAGCCTATGGCTACACCTTC. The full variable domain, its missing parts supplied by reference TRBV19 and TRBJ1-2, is DGGITQSPKYLFRKEGQNVTLSCEQNLNHDAMYWYRQDPGQGLRLIYYSQIVNDFQKGDIAEGYSVSREKKESFPLTVTSAQKNPTAFYLCASSIGGRAYGYTFGSGTRLTVV.

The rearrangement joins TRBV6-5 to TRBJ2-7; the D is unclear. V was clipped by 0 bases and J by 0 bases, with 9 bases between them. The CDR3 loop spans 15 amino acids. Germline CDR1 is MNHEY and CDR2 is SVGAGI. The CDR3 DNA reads TGTGCCAGCAGTTACTCGTCTCGCGGCTCCTACGAGCAGTACTTC. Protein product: CASSYSSRGSYEQYF.

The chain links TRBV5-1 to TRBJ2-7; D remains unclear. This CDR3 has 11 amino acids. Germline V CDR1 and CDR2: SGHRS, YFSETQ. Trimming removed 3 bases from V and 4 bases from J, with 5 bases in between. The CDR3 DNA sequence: TGCGCCAGCAGCTCAAATTACGAGCAGTACTTC. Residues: CASSSNYEQYF.

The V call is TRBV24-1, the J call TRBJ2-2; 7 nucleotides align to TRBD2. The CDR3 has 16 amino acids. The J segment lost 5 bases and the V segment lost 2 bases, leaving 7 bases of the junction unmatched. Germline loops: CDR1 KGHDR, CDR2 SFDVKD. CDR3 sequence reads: CATSDSHRAGTGELFF. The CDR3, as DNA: TGTGCCACCAGTGATTCCCACCGAGCGGGGACCGGGGAGCTGTTTTTT.

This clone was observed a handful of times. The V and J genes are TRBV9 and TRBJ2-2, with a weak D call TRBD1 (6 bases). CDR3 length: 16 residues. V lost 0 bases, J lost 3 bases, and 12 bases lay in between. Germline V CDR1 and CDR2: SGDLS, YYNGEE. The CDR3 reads CASSVGGRGYTGELFF. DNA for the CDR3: TGTGCCAGCAGCGTAGGTGGCAGGGGATACACCGGGGAGCTGTTTTTT.

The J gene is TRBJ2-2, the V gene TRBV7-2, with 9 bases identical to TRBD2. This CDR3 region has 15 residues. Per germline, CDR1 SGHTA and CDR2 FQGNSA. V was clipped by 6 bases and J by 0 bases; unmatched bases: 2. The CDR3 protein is CASSSGSANTGELFF. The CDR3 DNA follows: TGTGCCAGCAGTAGCGGGAGCGCGAACACCGGGGAGCTGTTTTTT.

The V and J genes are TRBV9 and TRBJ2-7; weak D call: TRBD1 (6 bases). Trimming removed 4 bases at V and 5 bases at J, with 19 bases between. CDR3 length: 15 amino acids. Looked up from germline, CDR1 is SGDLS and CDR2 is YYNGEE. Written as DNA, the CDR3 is TGTGCCAGCAGCCCGTCAGGGGAACATCGCCACGAGCAGTACTTC. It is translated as CASSPSGEHRHEQYF.

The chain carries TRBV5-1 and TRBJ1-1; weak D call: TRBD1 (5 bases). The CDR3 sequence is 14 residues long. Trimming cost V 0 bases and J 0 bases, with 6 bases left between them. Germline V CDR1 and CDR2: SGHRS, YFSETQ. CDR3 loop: CASSLEGLNTEAFF. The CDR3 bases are TGCGCCAGCAGCTTGGAGGGGTTGAACACTGAAGCTTTCTTT. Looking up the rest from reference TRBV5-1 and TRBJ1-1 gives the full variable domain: KAGVTQTPRYLIKTRGQQVTLSCSPISGHRSVSWYQQTPGQGLQFLFEYFSETQRNKGNFPGRFSGRQFSNSRSEMNVSTLELGDSALYLCASSLEGLNTEAFFGQGTRLTVV.

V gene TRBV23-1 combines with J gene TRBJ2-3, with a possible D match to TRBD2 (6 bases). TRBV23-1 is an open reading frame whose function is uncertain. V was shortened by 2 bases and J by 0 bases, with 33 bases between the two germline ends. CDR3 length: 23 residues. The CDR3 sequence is CASSQPTEIAEVRIQTSTDTQYF. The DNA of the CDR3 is TGCGCCAGCAGTCAACCCACTGAAATAGCGGAAGTTCGAATCCAAACTAGCACAGATACGCAGTATTTT.

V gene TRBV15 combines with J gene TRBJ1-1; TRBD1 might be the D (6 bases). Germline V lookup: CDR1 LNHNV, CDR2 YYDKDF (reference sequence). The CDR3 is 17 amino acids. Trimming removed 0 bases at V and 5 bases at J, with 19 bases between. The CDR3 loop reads CATSRDRISNRATEAFF. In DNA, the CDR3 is TGTGCCACCAGCAGAGACCGAATATCGAACAGGGCAACTGAAGCTTTCTTT. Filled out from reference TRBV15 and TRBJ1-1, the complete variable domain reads DAMVIQNPRYQVTQFGKPVTLSCSQTLNHNVMYWYQQKSSQAPKLLFHYYDKDFNNEADTPDNFQSRRPNTSFCFLDIRSPGLGDTAMYLCATSRDRISNRATEAFFGQGTRLTVV.

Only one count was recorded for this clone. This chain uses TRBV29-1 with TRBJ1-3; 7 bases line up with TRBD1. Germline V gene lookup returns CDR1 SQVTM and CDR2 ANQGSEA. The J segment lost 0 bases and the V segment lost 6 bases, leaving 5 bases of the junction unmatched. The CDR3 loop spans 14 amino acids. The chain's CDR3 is CSVVGQSSGNTIYF. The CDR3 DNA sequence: TGCAGCGTCGTGGGACAGAGCTCTGGAAACACCATATATTTT.

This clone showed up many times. In DNA, the CDR3 is TGTGCCAGCAGCTTAGGGACGGGGAGGTACGAGCAGTACTTC. Translated, it gives CASSLGTGRYEQYF. The rearrangement links TRBV11-2 to TRBJ2-7; D might be TRBD2 (6 bases). Germline CDR1 reads SGHAT; CDR2 reads FQNNGV. V dropped 1 base and J dropped 4 bases, with 11 bases sitting between them. The CDR3 loop spans 14 amino acids.

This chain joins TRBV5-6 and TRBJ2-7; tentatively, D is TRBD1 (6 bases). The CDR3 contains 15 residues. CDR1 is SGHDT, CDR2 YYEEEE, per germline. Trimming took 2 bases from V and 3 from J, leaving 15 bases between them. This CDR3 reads CASSFLANRVYEQYF. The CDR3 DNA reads TGTGCCAGCAGCTTTCTCGCCAACAGGGTCTACGAGCAGTACTTC. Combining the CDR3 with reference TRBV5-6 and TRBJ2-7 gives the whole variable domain DAGVTQSPTHLIKTRGQQVTLRCSPKSGHDTVSWYQQALGQGPQFIFQYYEEEERQRGNFPDRFSGHQFPNYSSELNVNALLLGDSALYLCASSFLANRVYEQYFGPGTRLTVT.

CDR3 nucleotides: TGTGCCAGCAGTTACCGAGCGGAGGACTACGAGCAGTACTTC. Translated: CASSYRAEDYEQYF. The chain couples TRBV6-2 or TRBV6-3 to TRBJ2-7; perhaps TRBD2 as D (5 bases). The CDR3 has 14 residues. Germline V CDR1 and CDR2: MNHEY, SVGEGT. V lost 2 bases, J lost 3 bases, and 11 bases lay in between.

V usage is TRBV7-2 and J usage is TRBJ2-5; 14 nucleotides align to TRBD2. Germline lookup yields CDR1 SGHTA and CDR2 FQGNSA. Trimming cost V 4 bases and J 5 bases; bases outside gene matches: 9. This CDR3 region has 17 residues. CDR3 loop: CASSSGLAGGWGETQYF. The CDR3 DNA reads TGTGCCAGCAGCTCTGGACTAGCGGGGGGCTGGGGGGAGACCCAGTACTTC. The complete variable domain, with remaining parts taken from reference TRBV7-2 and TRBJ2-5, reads GAGVSQSPSNKVTEKGKDVELRCDPISGHTALYWYRQSLGQGLEFLIYFQGNSAPDKSGLPSDRFSAERTGGSVSTLTIQRTQQEDSAVYLCASSSGLAGGWGETQYFGPGTRLLVL.

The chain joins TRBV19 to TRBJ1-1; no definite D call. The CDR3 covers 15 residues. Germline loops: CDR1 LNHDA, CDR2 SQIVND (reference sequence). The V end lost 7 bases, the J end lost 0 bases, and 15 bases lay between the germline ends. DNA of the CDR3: TGTGCCAGTATTAGGAGTACGGTGATGAACACTGAAGCTTTCTTT. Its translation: CASIRSTVMNTEAFF.

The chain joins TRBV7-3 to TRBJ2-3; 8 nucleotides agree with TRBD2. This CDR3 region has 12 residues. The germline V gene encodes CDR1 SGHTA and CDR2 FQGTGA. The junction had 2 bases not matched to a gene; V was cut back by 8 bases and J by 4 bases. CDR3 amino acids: CASGAGADTQYF. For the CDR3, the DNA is TGTGCCAGCGGAGCGGGGGCAGATACGCAGTATTTT.

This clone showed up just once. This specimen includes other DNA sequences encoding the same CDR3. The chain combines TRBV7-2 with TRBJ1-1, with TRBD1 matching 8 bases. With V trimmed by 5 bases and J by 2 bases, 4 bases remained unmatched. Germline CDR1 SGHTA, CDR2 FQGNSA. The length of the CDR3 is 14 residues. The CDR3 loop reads CASSPQGANTEAFF. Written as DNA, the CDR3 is TGTGCCAGCAGCCCCCAGGGGGCTAACACTGAAGCTTTCTTT.

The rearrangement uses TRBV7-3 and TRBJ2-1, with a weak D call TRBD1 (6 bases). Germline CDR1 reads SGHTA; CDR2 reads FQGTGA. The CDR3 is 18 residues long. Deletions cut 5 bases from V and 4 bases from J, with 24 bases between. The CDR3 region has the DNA TGTGCCAGCAGCCCGCAATACGTCGGTTGGCAGGGGTACAATGAGCAGTTCTTC. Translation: CASSPQYVGWQGYNEQFF.

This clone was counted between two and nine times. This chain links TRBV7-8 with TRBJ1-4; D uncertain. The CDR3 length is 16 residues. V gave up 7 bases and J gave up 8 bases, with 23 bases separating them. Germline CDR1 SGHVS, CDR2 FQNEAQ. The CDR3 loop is CASTLNRGPDPEKLFF. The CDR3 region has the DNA TGTGCCAGCACTCTAAATCGCGGCCCAGACCCGGAAAAACTGTTTTTT.